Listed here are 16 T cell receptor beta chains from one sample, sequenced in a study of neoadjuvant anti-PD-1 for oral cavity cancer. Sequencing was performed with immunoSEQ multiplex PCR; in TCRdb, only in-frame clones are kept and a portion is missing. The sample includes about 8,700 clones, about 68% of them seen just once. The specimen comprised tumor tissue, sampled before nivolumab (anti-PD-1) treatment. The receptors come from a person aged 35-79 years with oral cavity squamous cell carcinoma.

CDR3 in DNA: TGTGCCTGGGGGACTACAGGCAGCTATAACACTGAAGCTTTCTTT. Amino acids: CAWGTTGSYNTEAFF. The rearrangement joins TRBV30 to TRBJ1-1, with D perhaps TRBD1 (5 bases). The CDR3 spans 15 residues. From germline, CDR1 is GTSNPN and CDR2 SVGIG (reference sequence). V was clipped by 5 bases and J by 2 bases, with 18 bases between them.

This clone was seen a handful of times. As DNA, the CDR3 is TGTGCCAGCAGCCCCTCTAAGAGCCTAGGGTGGTACGAGCAGTACTTC. It codes for CASSPSKSLGWYEQYF. The V gene is TRBV5-8, the J gene TRBJ2-7; D is ambiguous. The germline CDR1 and CDR2 sequences are SGHTS and YDEGEE. CDR3 length equals 16 residues. The V end lost 4 bases, the J end lost 4 bases, and 21 bases lay between the germline ends. Looking up the rest from reference TRBV5-8 and TRBJ2-7 gives the full variable domain: EAGVTQSPTHLIKTRGQQATLRCSPISGHTSVYWYQQALGLGLQFLLWYDEGEERNRGNFPPRFSGRQFPNYSSELNVNALELEDSALYLCASSPSKSLGWYEQYFGPGTRLTVT.

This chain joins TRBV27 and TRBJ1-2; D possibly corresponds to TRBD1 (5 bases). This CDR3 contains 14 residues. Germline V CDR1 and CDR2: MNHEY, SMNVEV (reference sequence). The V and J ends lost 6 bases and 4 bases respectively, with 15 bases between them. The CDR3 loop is CASSSADNLYGYTF. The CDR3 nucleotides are TGTGCCAGCAGCTCCGCGGACAACCTCTATGGCTACACCTTC.

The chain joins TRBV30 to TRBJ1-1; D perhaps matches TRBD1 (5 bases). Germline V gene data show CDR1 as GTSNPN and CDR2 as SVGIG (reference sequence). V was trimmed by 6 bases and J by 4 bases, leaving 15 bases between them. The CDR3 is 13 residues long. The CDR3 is CACPPRGRTEAFF. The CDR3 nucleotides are TGTGCCTGCCCCCCGAGGGGACGCACTGAAGCTTTCTTT. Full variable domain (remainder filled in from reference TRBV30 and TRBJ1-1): SQTIHQWPATLVQPVGSPLSLECTVEGTSNPNLYWYRQAAGRGLQLLFYSVGIGQISSEVPQNLSASRPQDRQFILSSKKLLLSDSGFYLCACPPRGRTEAFFGQGTRLTVV.

The CDR3 sequence is CASSLGEAGNQPQHF. The CDR3 nucleotides read TGCGCCAGCAGCTTGGGGGAGGCCGGCAATCAGCCCCAGCATTTT. V usage is TRBV5-1 and J usage is TRBJ1-5, with D uncertain. The V end lost 0 bases, the J end lost 2 bases, and 9 bases lay between the germline ends. Germline V gene lookup returns CDR1 SGHRS and CDR2 YFSETQ. CDR3 size: 15 residues.

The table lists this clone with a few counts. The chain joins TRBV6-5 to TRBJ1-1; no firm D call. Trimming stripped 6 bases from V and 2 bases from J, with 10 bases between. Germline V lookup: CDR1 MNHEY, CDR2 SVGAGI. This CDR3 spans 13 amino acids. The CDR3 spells CASSFGLNTEAFF. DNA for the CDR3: TGTGCCAGCAGCTTCGGATTAAACACTGAAGCTTTCTTT.

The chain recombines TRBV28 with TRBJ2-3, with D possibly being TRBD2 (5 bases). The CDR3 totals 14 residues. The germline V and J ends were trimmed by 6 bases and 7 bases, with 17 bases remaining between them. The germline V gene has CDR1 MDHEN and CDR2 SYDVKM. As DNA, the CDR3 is TGTGCCAGCAGGGCGGACTCGGTCGTGTATACGCAGTATTTT. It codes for CASRADSVVYTQYF.

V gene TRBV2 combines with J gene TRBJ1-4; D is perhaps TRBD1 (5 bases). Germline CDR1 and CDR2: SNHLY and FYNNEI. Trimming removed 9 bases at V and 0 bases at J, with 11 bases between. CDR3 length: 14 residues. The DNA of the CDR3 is TGTGCCAGATCCGGGACCCCAACTAATGAAAAACTGTTTTTT. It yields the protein CARSGTPTNEKLFF.

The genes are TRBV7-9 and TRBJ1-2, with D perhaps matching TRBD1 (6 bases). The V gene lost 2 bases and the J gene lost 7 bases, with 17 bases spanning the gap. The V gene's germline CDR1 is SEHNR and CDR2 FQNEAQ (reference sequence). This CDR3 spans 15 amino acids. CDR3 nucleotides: TGTGCCAGCAGCTTATCCGCTTCTCAGGGGCTTGGCTACACCTTC. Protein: CASSLSASQGLGYTF. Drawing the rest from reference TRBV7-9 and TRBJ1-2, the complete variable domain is DTGVSQNPRHKITKRGQNVTFRCDPISEHNRLYWYRQTLGQGPEFLTYFQNEAQLEKSRLLSDRFSAERPKGSFSTLEIQRTEQGDSAMYLCASSLSASQGLGYTFGSGTRLTVV.

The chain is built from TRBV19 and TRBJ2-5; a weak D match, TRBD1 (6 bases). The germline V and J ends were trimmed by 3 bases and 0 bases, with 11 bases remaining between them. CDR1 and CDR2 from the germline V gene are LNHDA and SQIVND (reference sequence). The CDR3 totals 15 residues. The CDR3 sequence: CASSISDRYQETQYF. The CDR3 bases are TGTGCCAGTAGTATTTCCGACAGGTACCAAGAGACCCAGTACTTC.

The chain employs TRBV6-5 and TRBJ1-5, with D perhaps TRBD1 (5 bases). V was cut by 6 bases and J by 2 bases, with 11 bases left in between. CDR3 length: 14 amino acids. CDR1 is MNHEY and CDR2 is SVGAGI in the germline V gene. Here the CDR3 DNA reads TGTGCCAGCAGGCGAACAGGTCGCAATCAGCCCCAGCATTTT. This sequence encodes CASRRTGRNQPQHF.

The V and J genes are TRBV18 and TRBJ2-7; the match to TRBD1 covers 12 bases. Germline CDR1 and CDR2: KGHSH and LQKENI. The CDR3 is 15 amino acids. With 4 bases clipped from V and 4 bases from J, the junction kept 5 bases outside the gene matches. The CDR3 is CASSRGTGGSYEQYF. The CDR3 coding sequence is TGTGCCAGCTCACGGGGGACAGGGGGCTCTTACGAGCAGTACTTC.

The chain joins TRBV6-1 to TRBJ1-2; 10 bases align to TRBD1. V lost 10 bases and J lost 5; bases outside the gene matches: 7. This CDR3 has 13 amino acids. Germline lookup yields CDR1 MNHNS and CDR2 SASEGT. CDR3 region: CATEPGQGYGYTF. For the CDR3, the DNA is TGTGCCACCGAACCGGGACAGGGGTATGGCTACACCTTC.

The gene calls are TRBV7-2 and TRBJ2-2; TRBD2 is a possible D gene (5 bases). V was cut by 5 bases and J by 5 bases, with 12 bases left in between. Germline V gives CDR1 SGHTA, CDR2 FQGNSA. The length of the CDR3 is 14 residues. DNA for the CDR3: TGTGCCAGCAGCACCACTAGATCGACCGGGGAGCTGTTTTTT. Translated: CASSTTRSTGELFF.

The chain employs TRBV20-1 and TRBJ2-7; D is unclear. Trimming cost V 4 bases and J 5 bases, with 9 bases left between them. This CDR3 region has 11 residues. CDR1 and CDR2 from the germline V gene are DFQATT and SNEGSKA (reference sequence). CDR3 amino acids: CSATDNHEQYF. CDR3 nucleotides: TGCAGTGCTACAGACAACCACGAGCAGTACTTC.

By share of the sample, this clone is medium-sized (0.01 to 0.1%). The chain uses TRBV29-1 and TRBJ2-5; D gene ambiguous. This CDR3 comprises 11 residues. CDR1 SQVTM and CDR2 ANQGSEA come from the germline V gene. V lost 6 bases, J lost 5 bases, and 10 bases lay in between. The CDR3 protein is CSVPRAETQYF. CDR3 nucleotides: TGCAGCGTCCCCCGGGCCGAGACCCAGTACTTC.